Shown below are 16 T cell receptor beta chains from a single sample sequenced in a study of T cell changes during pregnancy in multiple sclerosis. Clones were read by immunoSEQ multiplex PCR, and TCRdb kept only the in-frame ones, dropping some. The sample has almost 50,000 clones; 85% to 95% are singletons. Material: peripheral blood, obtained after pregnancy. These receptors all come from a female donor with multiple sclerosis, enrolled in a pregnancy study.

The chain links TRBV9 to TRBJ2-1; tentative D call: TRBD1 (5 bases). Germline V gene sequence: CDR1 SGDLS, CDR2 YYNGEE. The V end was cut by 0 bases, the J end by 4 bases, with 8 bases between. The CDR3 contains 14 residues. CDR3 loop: CASSVGGPYNEQFF. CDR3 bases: TGTGCCAGCAGCGTAGGGGGCCCTTACAATGAGCAGTTCTTC.

CDR3 in amino acids: CASSISPGKAVWGETQYF. The DNA for the CDR3 is TGTGCCAGTAGTATTTCCCCCGGGAAAGCGGTTTGGGGAGAGACCCAGTACTTC. The rearrangement uses TRBV19 and TRBJ2-5, with a weak D call TRBD2 (5 bases). V was trimmed by 3 bases and J by 4 bases, leaving 24 bases between them. Germline values: CDR1 LNHDA, CDR2 SQIVND (reference sequence). CDR3 length: 18 residues.

DNA for the CDR3: TGTGCCATCAGTGAGGTATCTAGCGGGGCCCAAGAGACCCAGTACTTC. This encodes CAISEVSSGAQETQYF. This chain joins TRBV10-3 and TRBJ2-5; 9 nucleotides align to TRBD2. The CDR3 spans 16 residues. Germline CDR1 reads ENHRY; CDR2 reads SYGVKD. Losses at the gene ends were 2 bases for V and 1 base for J; bases not matched to a gene: 5.

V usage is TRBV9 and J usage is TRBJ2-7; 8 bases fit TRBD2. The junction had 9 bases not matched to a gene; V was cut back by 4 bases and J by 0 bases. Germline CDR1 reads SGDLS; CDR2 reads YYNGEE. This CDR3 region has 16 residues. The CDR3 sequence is CASSPGGGTFSYEQYF. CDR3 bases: TGTGCCAGCAGCCCCGGGGGGGGCACATTCTCCTACGAGCAGTACTTC.

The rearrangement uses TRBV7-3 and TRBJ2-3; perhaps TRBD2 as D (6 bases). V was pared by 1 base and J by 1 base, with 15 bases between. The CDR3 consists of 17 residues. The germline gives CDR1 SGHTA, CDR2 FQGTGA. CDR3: CASSLSGRGTGTDTQYF. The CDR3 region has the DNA TGTGCCAGCAGCTTAAGCGGGCGGGGCACGGGCACAGATACGCAGTATTTT.

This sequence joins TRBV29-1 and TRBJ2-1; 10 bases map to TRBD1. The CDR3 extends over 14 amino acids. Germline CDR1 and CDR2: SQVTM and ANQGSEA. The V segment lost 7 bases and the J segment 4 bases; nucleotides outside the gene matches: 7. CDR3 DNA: TGCAGCGGGCGGACAGGGGGGACTTACAATGAGCAGTTCTTC. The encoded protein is CSGRTGGTYNEQFF.

CDR3 bases: TGTGCCTGGAGTGTTCACCCCAGTGAAGCTTTCTTT. Translating gives CAWSVHPSEAFF. The chain recombines TRBV30 with TRBJ1-1; D gene unclear. Germline values: CDR1 GTSNPN, CDR2 SVGIG (reference sequence). Trimming cost V 0 bases and J 7 bases, with 9 bases left between them. This CDR3 spans 12 amino acids.

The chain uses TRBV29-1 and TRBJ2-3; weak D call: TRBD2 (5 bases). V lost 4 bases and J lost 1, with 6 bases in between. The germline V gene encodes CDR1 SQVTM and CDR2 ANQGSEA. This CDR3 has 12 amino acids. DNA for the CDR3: TGCAGCGTTGTGAGGGGCACAGATACGCAGTATTTT. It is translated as CSVVRGTDTQYF.

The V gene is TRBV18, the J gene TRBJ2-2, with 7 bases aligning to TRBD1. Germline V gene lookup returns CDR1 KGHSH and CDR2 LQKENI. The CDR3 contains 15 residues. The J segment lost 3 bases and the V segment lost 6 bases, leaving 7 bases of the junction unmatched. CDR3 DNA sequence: TGTGCCAGCTCCCTCGGGACAGCCGACACCGGGGAGCTGTTTTTT. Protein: CASSLGTADTGELFF.

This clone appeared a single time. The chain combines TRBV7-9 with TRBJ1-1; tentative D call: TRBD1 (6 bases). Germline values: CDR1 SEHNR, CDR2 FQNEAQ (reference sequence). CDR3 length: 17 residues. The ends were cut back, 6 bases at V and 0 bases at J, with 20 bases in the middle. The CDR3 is CASSWGPSTDVNTEAFF. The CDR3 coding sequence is TGTGCCAGCAGTTGGGGGCCGTCTACGGACGTGAACACTGAAGCTTTCTTT.

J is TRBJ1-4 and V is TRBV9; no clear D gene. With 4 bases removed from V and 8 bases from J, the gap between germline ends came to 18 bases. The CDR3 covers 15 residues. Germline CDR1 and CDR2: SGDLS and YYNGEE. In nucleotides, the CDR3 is TGTGCCAGCAGCCCCTTTTTGGGAGCGGGGGAAAAACTGTTTTTT. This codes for CASSPFLGAGEKLFF. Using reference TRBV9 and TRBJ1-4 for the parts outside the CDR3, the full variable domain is DSGVTQTPKHLITATGQRVTLRCSPRSGDLSVYWYQQSLDQGLQFLIQYYNGEERAKGNILERFSAQQFPDLHSELNLSSLELGDSALYFCASSPFLGAGEKLFFGSGTQLSVL.

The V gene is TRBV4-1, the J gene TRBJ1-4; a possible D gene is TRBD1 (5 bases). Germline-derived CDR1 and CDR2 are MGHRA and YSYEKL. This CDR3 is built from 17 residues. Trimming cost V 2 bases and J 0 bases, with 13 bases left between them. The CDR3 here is CASSQRIRQPTNEKLFF. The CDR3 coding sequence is TGCGCCAGCAGCCAACGAATACGACAGCCAACTAATGAAAAACTGTTTTTT.

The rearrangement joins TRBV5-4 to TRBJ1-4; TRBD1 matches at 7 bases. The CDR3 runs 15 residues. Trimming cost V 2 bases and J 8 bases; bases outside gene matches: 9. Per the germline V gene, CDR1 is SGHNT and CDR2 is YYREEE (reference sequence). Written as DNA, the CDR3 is TGTGCCAGCAGCTTCGACGGGAGACAGGGCGAAAAACTGTTTTTT. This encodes CASSFDGRQGEKLFF.

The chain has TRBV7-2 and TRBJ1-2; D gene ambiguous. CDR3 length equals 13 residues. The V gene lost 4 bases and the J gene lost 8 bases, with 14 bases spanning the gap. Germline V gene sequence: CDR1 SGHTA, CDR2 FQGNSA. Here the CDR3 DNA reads TGTGCCAGCAGCTCCGGGTCGCTCGGCGGCTACACCTTC. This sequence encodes CASSSGSLGGYTF.

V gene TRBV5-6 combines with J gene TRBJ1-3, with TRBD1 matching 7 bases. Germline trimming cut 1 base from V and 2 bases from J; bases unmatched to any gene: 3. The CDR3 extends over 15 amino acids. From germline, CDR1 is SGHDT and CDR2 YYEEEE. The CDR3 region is CASSLQTGTGNTIYF. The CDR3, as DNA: TGTGCCAGCAGCTTGCAGACAGGGACTGGAAACACCATATATTTT. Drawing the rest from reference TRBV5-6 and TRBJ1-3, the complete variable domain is DAGVTQSPTHLIKTRGQQVTLRCSPKSGHDTVSWYQQALGQGPQFIFQYYEEEERQRGNFPDRFSGHQFPNYSSELNVNALLLGDSALYLCASSLQTGTGNTIYFGEGSWLTVV.

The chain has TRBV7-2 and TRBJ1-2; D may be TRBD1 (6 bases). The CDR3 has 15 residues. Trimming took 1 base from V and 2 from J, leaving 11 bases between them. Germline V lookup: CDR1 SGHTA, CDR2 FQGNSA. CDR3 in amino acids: CASSLGWTENYGYTF. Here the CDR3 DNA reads TGTGCCAGCAGCTTAGGGTGGACAGAGAACTATGGCTACACCTTC.